These 7 T cell receptor beta chains share one sample of origin, sequenced in a study of radiation and T cells in renal cell carcinoma. The assay was immunoSEQ multiplex PCR, and TCRdb's table has in-frame clones only and misses some. The sample comprises approximately 170,000 clones, roughly 90% of which are singletons, and approximately 10% rests with the top ten. Time point reported: blood 4 weeks post-SBRT, at nephrectomy. This sample's treatment: 15 Gy SBRT to primary tumor, nephrectomy 4 weeks later. Source: blood, taken from a patient whose treatment included radiotherapy and nephrectomy. The receptors were gathered from a woman between 45 and 65 years old with renal cell carcinoma.

The V and J genes are TRBV19 and TRBJ1-5; 9 nucleotides line up with TRBD1. With V trimmed by 5 bases and J by 5 bases, 10 bases remained unmatched. Germline V gene lookup returns CDR1 LNHDA and CDR2 SQIVND (reference sequence). The CDR3 sequence is 16 residues long. CDR3 protein: CASSLLAGQGDQPQHF. The CDR3 region has the DNA TGTGCCAGTAGTCTCTTGGCGGGACAGGGCGATCAGCCCCAGCATTTT.

This clone has just one count. The V and J genes are TRBV2 and TRBJ1-2; D not resolved. This CDR3 spans 12 amino acids. The V and J ends lost 2 bases and 7 bases respectively, with 8 bases between them. CDR1 is SNHLY, CDR2 FYNNEI, per germline. The CDR3 DNA reads as TGTGCCAGCAGTGAAAATCGCGGTGGCTACACCTTC. Translated: CASSENRGGYTF.

The chain couples TRBV25-1 to TRBJ2-3, with 7 bases lining up with TRBD2. The CDR3 contains 14 residues. The V segment lost 5 bases and the J segment 2 bases; nucleotides outside the gene matches: 4. From germline, CDR1 is MGHDK and CDR2 SYGVNS. The CDR3 loop reads CASSHRGDTDTQYF. The CDR3 coding sequence is TGTGCCAGCAGTCATCGGGGGGACACAGATACGCAGTATTTT.

The chain recombines TRBV6-6 with TRBJ2-1, with D unclear. V dropped 4 bases and J dropped 10 bases, with 20 bases sitting between them. Germline values: CDR1 MNHNY, CDR2 SVGAGI (reference sequence). This CDR3 contains 15 residues. CDR3: CASSLGNRGVDEQFF. DNA of the CDR3: TGTGCCAGCAGTTTAGGAAACAGAGGAGTTGACGAGCAGTTCTTC.

The rearrangement joins TRBV6-1 to TRBJ1-4; TRBD1 aligns across 7 bases. From germline, CDR1 is MNHNS and CDR2 SASEGT. The CDR3 length is 16 residues. Trimming cost V 3 bases and J 4 bases; bases outside gene matches: 8. CDR3 DNA: TGTGCCAGCAGTGACCGAGGGACAGAAGATAATGAAAAACTGTTTTTT. As protein: CASSDRGTEDNEKLFF.

The CDR3 protein is CAVRQINTEAFF. The CDR3 region has the DNA TGTGCCGTTCGACAGATAAACACTGAAGCTTTCTTT. The V gene is TRBV7-9, the J gene TRBJ1-1; D perhaps matches TRBD1 (5 bases). Germline lookup yields CDR1 SEHNR and CDR2 FQNEAQ (reference sequence). Trimming pared 11 bases from V and 2 bases from J, leaving 12 bases between. This CDR3 has 12 amino acids.

This clone was counted a few times. In DNA form, the CDR3 reads TGTGCCACCTCGCAGAATTATGGCTACACCTTC. Residues: CATSQNYGYTF. The J gene is TRBJ1-2, the V gene TRBV10-3; D remains ambiguous. Trimming pared 10 bases from V and 5 bases from J, leaving 11 bases between. This CDR3 region has 11 residues. Looked up from germline, CDR1 is ENHRY and CDR2 is SYGVKD.